A selection of T cell receptor beta chains follows, all from one sample in a study of ipilimumab plus nivolumab after autologous stem cell transplantation. Produced via immunoSEQ multiplex PCR; TCRdb's table is partial and in-frame only. The repertoire holds 1,500 or so clones, 81% seen once, with less than 15% in the top ten. Sequenced material: PBMCs, taken in a trial of ipilimumab plus nivolumab as post-transplant consolidation. The receptors shown here come from a female donor with multiple myeloma. Both conserved end residues are part of each CDR3. D genes are given only for firm matches. Clone size, where shown, is once, few, many, or a class for clones that have expanded.

J gene | V gene | clone size | D gene | CDR3 DNA | CDR3 protein
TRBJ1-1 | TRBV11-3 | . | . | TGTGCCAGCAGCTTAGGGGGGAGAAACACTGAAGCTTTCTTT | CASSLGGRNTEAFF
TRBJ2-1 | TRBV19 | few | . | TGTGCCAGTATGCCGACTACGTCATTCGGCAATGAGCAGTTCTTC | CASMPTTSFGNEQFF
TRBJ2-1 | TRBV5-1 | . | . | TGCGCCAGCAGCTTATCAGGCACCAATGAGCAGTTCTTC | CASSLSGTNEQFF
TRBJ2-7 | TRBV6-5 | . | . | TGTGCCAGCAGTTATTCGATCATCGAGCAGTACTTC | CASSYSIIEQYF
TRBJ1-2 | TRBV19 | . | . | TGTGCCAGTACCCCCCTCGTGCAGAACTATGGCTACACCTTC | CASTPLVQNYGYTF
TRBJ2-3 | TRBV7-2 | . | TRBD2 | TGTGCCAGCAGCTCTCGGGGGGGCAGGCAGTTGGAAACAGATACGCAGTATTTT | CASSSRGGRQLETDTQYF
TRBJ1-6 | TRBV6-5 | . | . | TGTGCCAGCAGTAGGGAACCTTTCGGTTCACCCCTCCACTTT | CASSREPFGSPLHF
TRBJ2-7 | TRBV5-5 | . | . | TGTGCCAGCAGCGGTCAGGGAACCTCCTACGAGCAGTACTTC | CASSGQGTSYEQYF
TRBJ1-4 | TRBV5-1 | . | TRBD1 | TGCGCCAGCAGCTTGGGACAGGGGGCTCTCGAAAAACTGTTTTTT | CASSLGQGALEKLFF
TRBJ2-2 | TRBV5-1 | . | TRBD2 | TGCGCCAGCAGCTTGACTTCCGGGACTAGGTTCGGGACCGGGGAGCTGTTTTTT | CASSLTSGTRFGTGELFF
TRBJ2-3 | TRBV6-5 | . | . | TGTGCCGCGGGGCAGGGGGTTGGAGATACGCAGTATTTT | CAAGQGVGDTQYF
TRBJ2-7 | TRBV2 | . | TRBD1 | TGTGCCAGCAGGGGACAGGGTCTATCCTACGAGCAGTACTTC | CASRGQGLSYEQYF
TRBJ2-7 | TRBV5-6 | . | TRBD2 | TGTGCCAGCAGCTTTGACGGGGGGGCATTCTACGAGCAGTACTTC | CASSFDGGAFYEQYF
TRBJ2-7 | TRBV10-3 | . | TRBD2 | TGTGCCACAGCACCGGGACTAGCGCCCCACGAGCAGTACTTC | CATAPGLAPHEQYF
TRBJ2-3 | TRBV2 | . | TRBD2 | TGTGCCAGCACCCCGGGACTAGCGGGAGCGTGGTATACGCAGTATTTT | CASTPGLAGAWYTQYF
TRBJ1-2 | TRBV6-6 | . | . | . | CASSTSGQGPHGYTF
TRBJ1-4 | TRBV9 | . | . | TGTGCCAGCAGCGTATCAGGGGTGCAAGGTGAAAAACTGTTTTTT | CASSVSGVQGEKLFF
TRBJ1-2 | TRBV15 | . | . | TGTGCCACCAGCAGAGTGCTAGTCGGGGACTATGGCTACACCTTC | CATSRVLVGDYGYTF
TRBJ2-1 | TRBV5-4 | . | . | TGTGCCAGCAGCTTGGGGAGAGGGGAAGGGGAGCAGTTCTTC | CASSLGRGEGEQFF
TRBJ2-1 | TRBV4-1 | . | TRBD2 | TGCGCCAGCAGCCAAGTGGGGGGACTAGCGGGTACTGAGCAGTTCTTC | CASSQVGGLAGTEQFF
TRBJ2-7 | TRBV4-1 | . | TRBD1 | TGCGCCAGCAGCTTGAGGGACAGGGGGACGGGCTACGAGCAGTACTTC | CASSLRDRGTGYEQYF
TRBJ1-5 | TRBV7-2 | . | . | TGTGCCAGCAGCGGAAGTGAAAGGGACGAGCCCCAGCATTTT | CASSGSERDEPQHF
TRBJ2-7 | TRBV5-1 | . | . | TGCGCCAGCAGCTTGGCAATGGGGGGCTACGAGCAGTACTTC | CASSLAMGGYEQYF
TRBJ1-2 | TRBV7-9 | once | TRBD1 | TGTGCCAGCAGCTCTCAAGGGACAGCTCTCTTC | CASSSQGTALF
TRBJ2-7 | TRBV11-3 | few | . | TGTGCCAGCAGCTTATTGTCTACCCTGGGATTC | CASSLLSTLGF
TRBJ2-3 | TRBV7-6 | . | . | TGTGCCAGCAGCTCATCTGATACGCAGTATTTT | CASSSSDTQYF
TRBJ2-1 | TRBV11-3 | . | . | TGTGCCAGCTCTCGGGACTCCTACAATGAGCAGTTCTTC | CASSRDSYNEQFF